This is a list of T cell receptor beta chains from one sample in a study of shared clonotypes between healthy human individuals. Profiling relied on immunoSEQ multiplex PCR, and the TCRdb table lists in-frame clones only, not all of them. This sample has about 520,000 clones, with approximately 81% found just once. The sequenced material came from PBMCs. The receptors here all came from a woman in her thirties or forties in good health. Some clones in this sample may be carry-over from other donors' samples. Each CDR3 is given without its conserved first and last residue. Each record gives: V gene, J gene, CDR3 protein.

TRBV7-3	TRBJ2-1	ASSLKDVAGRDEQF
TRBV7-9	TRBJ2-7	ASSLGPGEQY
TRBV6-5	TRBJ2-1	ASSYARRTSMQF
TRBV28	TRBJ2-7	ASSLTGEAYEQY
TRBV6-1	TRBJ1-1	ASSEQGHTEAF
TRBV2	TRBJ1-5	ASSAEGNQPQH
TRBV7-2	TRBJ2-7	ASSSPGLLAYEQY
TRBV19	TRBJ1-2	ASSIRWTASNYGYT
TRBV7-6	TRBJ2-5	ASSLGAGARETQY
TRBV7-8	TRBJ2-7	ASTSLEGGWYEQY
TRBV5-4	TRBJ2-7	ASRAGLGGEQY
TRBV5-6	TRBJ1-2	ASSTPGNGGYT
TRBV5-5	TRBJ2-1	ASSSRLQPTNEQF
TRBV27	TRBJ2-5	ASSSAAGEETQY
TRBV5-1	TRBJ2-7	ASSLEGQQVDEQY
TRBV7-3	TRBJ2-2	ASSLNAGGLAGELF
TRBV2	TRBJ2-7	ASSVQGSNYEQY
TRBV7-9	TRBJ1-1	ASSSQGGYAF
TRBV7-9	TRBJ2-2	ASESGRITGELF
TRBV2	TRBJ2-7	ASSDGDSYEQY
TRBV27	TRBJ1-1	ASSPIPPRVMNTEAF
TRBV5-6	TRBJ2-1	ASSPGLDNEQF